A single TCR beta chain is shown here with its context. What it binds is unknown. V lost 1 base, J lost 0 bases, and 11 bases lay in between. This CDR3 has 16 residues. Germline-derived CDR1 and CDR2 are SGHRS and YFSETQ. These data belong to a study of blood T cells in healthy people across ages. About the research overall: With template switching, about one barcoded beta molecule was captured per two T cells. General study points: Naive T cell percentage strongly correlated with TCR beta diversity. Possibly confounding the expanded clonotype changes was the fact that donor CMV status was unknown.

With a J-beta primer mix and a sample-barcoded 5' primer, a second PCR ran roughly 6 to 11 cycles. TCRdb called the 5' RACE reads again in MiXCR, with one record for every CDR3 protein. The sample shows around 2 million distinct CDR3 sequences, 39% of them seen only once. The specimen was blood. The chain recombines TRBV5-1 with TRBJ2-1, with a tentative D call TRBD1 (5 bases). This clonotype was sampled from a human donor in good health. CDR3 in amino acids: CASSLNRFSSYNEQFF. CDR3 in DNA: TGCGCCAGCAGCTTGAACAGGTTCAGCTCCTACAATGAGCAGTTCTTC.